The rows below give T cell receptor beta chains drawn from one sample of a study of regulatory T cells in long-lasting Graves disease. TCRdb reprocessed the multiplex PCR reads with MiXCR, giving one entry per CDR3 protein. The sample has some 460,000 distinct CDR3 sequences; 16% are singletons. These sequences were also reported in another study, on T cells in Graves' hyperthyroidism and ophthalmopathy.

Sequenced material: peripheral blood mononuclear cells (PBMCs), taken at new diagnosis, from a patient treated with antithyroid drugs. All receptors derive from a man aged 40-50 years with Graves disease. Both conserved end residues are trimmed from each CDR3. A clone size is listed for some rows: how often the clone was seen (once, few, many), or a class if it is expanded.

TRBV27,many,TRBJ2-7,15,ASSRRSGRASMYEQY
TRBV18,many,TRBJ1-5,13,ASSPTAISNQPQH
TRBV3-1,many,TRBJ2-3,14,ASSQERAASTDTQY
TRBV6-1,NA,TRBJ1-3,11,ASIRETGNTIY
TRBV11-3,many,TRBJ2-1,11,ASTESGRDEQF
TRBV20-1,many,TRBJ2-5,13,SAIGRTERQETQY
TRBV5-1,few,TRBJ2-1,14,ASTQARQSLDNEQF
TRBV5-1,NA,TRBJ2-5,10,ARSNPRRTQY
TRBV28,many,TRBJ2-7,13,ASSGGLAPSYEQY
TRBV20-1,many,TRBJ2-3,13,SARFLAGVTDTQY
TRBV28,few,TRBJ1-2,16,ASSFPASQGAPNYGYT
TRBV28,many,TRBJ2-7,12,ASSEGAVGYEQY
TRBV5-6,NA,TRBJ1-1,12,ASRSERMDTEAF
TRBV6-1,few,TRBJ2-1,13,ASMMTGSGTAPRF
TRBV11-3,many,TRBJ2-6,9,ASSGANVLT
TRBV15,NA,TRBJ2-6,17,ATSRITGVSWSGANVLT
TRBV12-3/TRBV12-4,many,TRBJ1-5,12,ASSSVNRHQPQH
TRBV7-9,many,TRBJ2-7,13,ASSLALPGADEQY
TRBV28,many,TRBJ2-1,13,ASRVQAGGVAEQF
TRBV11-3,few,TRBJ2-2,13,ASSMDRSNTGELF
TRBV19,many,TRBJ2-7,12,ASRSGGGSYEQY
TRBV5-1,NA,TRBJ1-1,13,ASSELTGGGTEAF
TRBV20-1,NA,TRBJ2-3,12,SARDMGLLATQY
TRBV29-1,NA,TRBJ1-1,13,SVKGPRSMNTEAF
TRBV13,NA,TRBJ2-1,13,ASSLGWGEAPRQF
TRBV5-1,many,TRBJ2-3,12,ASSQGQLTDTQY
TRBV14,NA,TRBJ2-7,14,ARGQPTSGRSYEQY
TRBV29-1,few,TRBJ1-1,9,SVGGGGEAF
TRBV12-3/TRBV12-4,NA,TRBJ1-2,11,ASSLGGPYGYT
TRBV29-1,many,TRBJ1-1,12,SVVRAGSYIGAF
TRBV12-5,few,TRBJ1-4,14,ASGSTQQTTNEKLF
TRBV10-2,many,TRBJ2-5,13,ASTLAGVAAETQY
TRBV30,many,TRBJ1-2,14,AWSLGQVVLNYGYT
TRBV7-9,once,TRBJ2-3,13,ASSLWGEFTDTQY
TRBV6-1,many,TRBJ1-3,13,ASTRTPAGGNTIY
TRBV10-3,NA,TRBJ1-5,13,AISEGQGSVQPQH
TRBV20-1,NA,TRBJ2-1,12,SAGVGHSYNEQF
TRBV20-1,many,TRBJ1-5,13,SASNTRVLNQPQH
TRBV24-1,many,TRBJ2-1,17,ATSDPSVGQGEVVGEQF
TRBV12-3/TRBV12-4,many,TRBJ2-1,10,ASTLSYNEQF
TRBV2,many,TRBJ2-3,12,ASSEIREQDTQY
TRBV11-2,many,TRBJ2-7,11,ASTADWVDEQY
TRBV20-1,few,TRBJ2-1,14,SARVASAHSYNEQF
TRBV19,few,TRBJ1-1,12,ASSNGQGFTEAF
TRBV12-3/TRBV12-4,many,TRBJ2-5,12,ASSFPGEVETQY
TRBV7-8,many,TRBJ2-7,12,ASSKTGGPYEQY